One T cell receptor (beta chain) is described in this entry. Its specificity is unknown. The sample originates from a study of regulatory T cells in long-lasting Graves disease. Study observations and caveats: Persistent disease preferred TRBV28, TRBJ1-2 and TRBJ2-5. Newly diagnosed patients had higher TCR diversity than persistent Graves' patients did.

Arm-PCR of CDR3 regions and iRepertoire HTBI primers were used to build TCR beta libraries. MiXCR, applied by TCRdb to the multiplex PCR reads, yields one record per CDR3 protein. The profile shows hundreds of thousands of distinct CDR3 sequences, approximately 15% of them singletons. Germline CDR1 MGHDK, CDR2 SYGVNS. The CDR3 is 15 residues long. V lost 2 bases to trimming and J lost 9 bases; unmatched junction nucleotides: 8. Time point of the sample: newly diagnosed GD, antithyroid drugs for less than 3 months. PBMC-derived RNA was used for the TCR library. The data also belong to a second study, concerning T cells in Graves' hyperthyroidism and ophthalmopathy. In that study: Disease duration under 2 months; hyperthyroidism patients were aged 18 to 65.

The gene calls are TRBV25-1 and TRBJ1-5; 9 positions match TRBD1. Sequenced here: peripheral blood mononuclear cells (PBMCs), sampled at new diagnosis, from a patient treated with antithyroid drugs. The clonotype was recovered from a woman aged 30 to 39 with Graves disease. The CDR3 nucleotides read TGTGCCAGCAGTGAACCCGGGACAGGGTTTACGCCCCAGCATTTT. It is translated as CASSEPGTGFTPQHF.